This paragraph reports one TCR beta chain. The protocol was immunoSEQ multiplex PCR, while the TCRdb copy is restricted to in-frame clones and leaves out a portion. The profile shows roughly 140,000 clones, roughly nine tenths of them singletons. The CDR3 contains 15 residues. The germline gives CDR1 LNHDA, CDR2 SQIVND (reference sequence). V lost 5 bases to trimming and J lost 9 bases; unmatched junction nucleotides: 6. The entry originates in a study of T cell responses to AZD1222 COVID-19 vaccine. Study in general: Combined were second doses at about 4 or about 12 weeks.

The chain uses TRBV19 and TRBJ1-6, with 11 bases identical to TRBD1. Sample: peripheral blood, taken on day 0 of AZD1222 vaccination. This receptor was obtained from an adult in good health. CDR3 residues: CASSVDRGHVSPLHF. The CDR3 DNA is TGTGCCAGTAGTGTGGACAGGGGGCATGTTTCACCCCTCCACTTT. The entire variable domain, with the rest obtained from reference TRBV19 and TRBJ1-6, is as follows: DGGITQSPKYLFRKEGQNVTLSCEQNLNHDAMYWYRQDPGQGLRLIYYSQIVNDFQKGDIAEGYSVSREKKESFPLTVTSAQKNPTAFYLCASSVDRGHVSPLHFGNGTRLTVT.